This entry lists 15 T cell receptor beta chains sequenced from one sample in a study of cytotoxic CD8 clonotypes in ibrutinib-treated CLL. Sequencing used immunoSEQ multiplex PCR; TCRdb keeps in-frame clones, though not all of them. The table shows 50,000 or so clones, with roughly 80% occurring only once. The specimen comprised PBMCs, sampled after 24 months of ibrutinib treatment. The receptors were gathered from a human donor with chronic lymphocytic leukemia.

The chain employs TRBV5-4 and TRBJ1-1; possibly TRBD1 for D (6 bases). V lost 4 bases to trimming and J lost 1 base, with 14 bases between them. The CDR3 loop spans 15 amino acids. Germline V lookup: CDR1 SGHNT, CDR2 YYREEE (reference sequence). Written as DNA, the CDR3 is TGTGCCAGCAGCCCGCCGGGGGCCCGGAACACTGAAGCTTTCTTT. This sequence encodes CASSPPGARNTEAFF.

This chain joins TRBV30 and TRBJ2-5; D not certain. The CDR3 sequence is 13 residues long. Trimming shortened V by 4 bases and J by 9 bases, and 18 bases separated the two germline ends. Germline V gene sequence: CDR1 GTSNPN, CDR2 SVGIG (reference sequence). The CDR3 region is CAWNRSRQRAQYF. In DNA, the CDR3 is TGTGCCTGGAATAGGAGCCGTCAAAGGGCCCAGTACTTC.

The V gene is TRBV29-1, the J gene TRBJ1-2; D is perhaps TRBD1 (5 bases). Germline V lookup: CDR1 SQVTM, CDR2 ANQGSEA. Trimming cost V 7 bases and J 6 bases, with 18 bases left between them. The CDR3 extends over 13 amino acids. CDR3 coding DNA: TGCAGCGGGATTGGGGGGGAAGGAGATGGCTACACCTTC. It translates to CSGIGGEGDGYTF.

The chain combines TRBV21-1 with TRBJ2-1; TRBD2, as called in the table, went unchecked against the DNA. TRBV21-1 is marked as a pseudogene. This CDR3 has 18 amino acids. The CDR3 DNA is TGTGCCAGCAGCAAAGCGTGGACTAGCGGGACCACAAACAATGAGCAGTTCTTC. This encodes CASSKAWTSGTTNNEQFF.

The chain couples TRBV7-2 to TRBJ2-1, with TRBD2 matching over 7 bases. The trim removed 1 base at V and 5 bases at J, leaving 2 bases unmatched. CDR1 SGHTA and CDR2 FQGNSA come from the germline V gene. The CDR3 totals 14 residues. In nucleotides, the CDR3 is TGTGCCAGCAGCTTAGGGGGGGGAAACAATGAGCAGTTCTTC. Protein product: CASSLGGGNNEQFF. The variable domain in full, with the rest retrieved from reference TRBV7-2 and TRBJ2-1, is GAGVSQSPSNKVTEKGKDVELRCDPISGHTALYWYRQSLGQGLEFLIYFQGNSAPDKSGLPSDRFSAERTGGSVSTLTIQRTQQEDSAVYLCASSLGGGNNEQFFGPGTRLTVL.

The chain carries TRBV7-3 and TRBJ2-3; TRBD2 aligns across 10 bases. Trimming removed 4 bases from V and 13 bases from J; junction bases left unmatched: 5. The CDR3 totals 12 residues. Per the germline V gene, CDR1 is SGHTA and CDR2 is FQGTGA. The CDR3 DNA is TGTGCCAGCAGCTCAGCGGGAGGGCCTGAGTATTTT. It is translated as CASSSAGGPEYF.

V is TRBV11-1 and J is TRBJ2-3, with unresolved D. Between the trimmed V and J ends, which lost 4 bases and 2 bases, there was a span of 16 bases. The germline CDR1 and CDR2 sequences are SGHAT and FQDESV (reference sequence). The CDR3 is 16 amino acids. Here the CDR3 reads CASSSTWDENTDTQYF. For the CDR3, the DNA is TGTGCCAGCAGCTCAACGTGGGATGAGAACACAGATACGCAGTATTTT.

This clone was found a few times. The rearrangement uses TRBV7-2 and TRBJ1-4; TRBD1 might be the D (5 bases). The CDR3 loop spans 14 amino acids. Looked up from germline, CDR1 is SGHTA and CDR2 is FQGNSA. Trimming pared 6 bases from V and 5 bases from J, leaving 13 bases between. The CDR3 loop is CASSKQGRNEKLFF. In nucleotides, the CDR3 is TGTGCCAGCAGTAAGCAGGGACGGAATGAAAAACTGTTTTTT. The entire variable domain, with the rest obtained from reference TRBV7-2 and TRBJ1-4, is as follows: GAGVSQSPSNKVTEKGKDVELRCDPISGHTALYWYRQSLGQGLEFLIYFQGNSAPDKSGLPSDRFSAERTGGSVSTLTIQRTQQEDSAVYLCASSKQGRNEKLFFGSGTQLSVL.

The chain is built from TRBV7-2 and TRBJ1-5; possibly TRBD1 for D (5 bases). The CDR3 spans 15 residues. Germline CDR1 SGHTA, CDR2 FQGNSA. The V end was cut by 5 bases, the J end by 9 bases, with 20 bases between. The CDR3 DNA reads as TGTGCCAGCAGCCCGGGCCGACAGCCGTATACGCCCCAGCATTTT. This sequence encodes CASSPGRQPYTPQHF.

The rearrangement joins TRBV2 to TRBJ2-1, with TRBD2 identical over 10 bases. CDR3 size: 15 residues. The V segment lost 7 bases and the J segment 0 bases; nucleotides outside the gene matches: 3. The germline gives CDR1 SNHLY, CDR2 FYNNEI. The CDR3 bases are TGTGCCAGCAAAAGGACTAGCGGCTCCTACAATGAGCAGTTCTTC. This gives the protein CASKRTSGSYNEQFF.

This rearrangement joins TRBV11-2 to TRBJ2-2; 7 nucleotides match TRBD2. CDR3 length: 15 residues. V shed 6 bases and J 7 bases; nucleotides not matched to a gene: 11. The germline gives CDR1 SGHAT, CDR2 FQNNGV. CDR3: CASRSPKRGNGELFF. CDR3 nucleotides: TGTGCCAGCAGATCCCCCAAGCGGGGTAACGGGGAGCTGTTTTTT.

Here the CDR3 reads CAWSRGVGPQHF. DNA for the CDR3: TGTGCCTGGAGTCGAGGGGTCGGGCCCCAGCATTTT. The rearrangement links TRBV30 to TRBJ1-5, with D possibly TRBD1 on 5 matching bases. The CDR3 totals 12 residues. Trimming stripped 2 bases from V and 9 bases from J, with 11 bases between. The germline V gene encodes CDR1 GTSNPN and CDR2 SVGIG (reference sequence).

The rearrangement joins TRBV28 to TRBJ1-4; 10 positions match TRBD1. The germline V gene has CDR1 MDHEN and CDR2 SYDVKM. CDR3 length: 16 amino acids. V trimming: 5 bases; J trimming: 4 bases; junction bases outside the gene matches: 7. CDR3 bases: TGTGCCAGCAGTGAAGACAGGGGGCCAAGTAATGAAAAACTGTTTTTT. The encoded protein is CASSEDRGPSNEKLFF.

The J gene is TRBJ1-5, the V gene TRBV5-1; tentatively, D is TRBD1 (6 bases). Germline CDR1 reads SGHRS; CDR2 reads YFSETQ. V dropped 2 bases and J dropped 6 bases, with 9 bases sitting between them. This CDR3 comprises 13 residues. CDR3 DNA sequence: TGCGCCAGCAGCTTATCAGGGGTTCAGCCCCAGCATTTT. Protein product: CASSLSGVQPQHF.

The chain is built from TRBV20-1 and TRBJ2-1; the D is unclear. This CDR3 comprises 11 residues. CDR1 DFQATT and CDR2 SNEGSKA come from the germline V gene (reference sequence). V was cut by 1 base and J by 9 bases, with 7 bases left in between. The CDR3 sequence: CSARARSEQFF. The CDR3 DNA reads as TGCAGTGCTAGAGCTCGGAGTGAGCAGTTCTTC.